Listed here are 24 T cell receptor beta chains from one sample, sequenced in a study of blood T cell repertoires in COVID-19. TCRdb's copy holds only in-frame clones and misses some; the assay was immunoSEQ multiplex PCR. The sample lists about 310,000 clones; roughly 90% were seen once. Sequenced sample: PBMCs or T cells enriched from blood (not recorded which). These TCRs come from a woman aged 18-30 years who had recovered from COVID-19.

The chain recombines TRBV18 with TRBJ2-7; 8 nucleotides agree with TRBD1. The CDR3 loop spans 19 amino acids. Losses at the gene ends were 3 bases for V and 7 bases for J; bases not matched to a gene: 23. CDR1 is KGHSH, CDR2 LQKENI, per germline. The CDR3 DNA follows: TGTGCCAGCTCACCTCTGGACAGGGTGATTCCCCTTACTACGAGTGAGCAGTACTTC. It codes for CASSPLDRVIPLTTSEQYF.

V is TRBV19 and J is TRBJ1-2; D unresolved. The V end lost 5 bases, the J end lost 1 base, and 17 bases lay between the germline ends. Germline CDR1 LNHDA, CDR2 SQIVND (reference sequence). The length of the CDR3 is 16 residues. CDR3 residues: CASSPRVGSGNYGYTF. CDR3 bases: TGTGCCAGTAGTCCCCGGGTCGGGTCGGGTAACTATGGCTACACCTTC. Supplemented by reference TRBV19 and TRBJ1-2, the full variable domain reads DGGITQSPKYLFRKEGQNVTLSCEQNLNHDAMYWYRQDPGQGLRLIYYSQIVNDFQKGDIAEGYSVSREKKESFPLTVTSAQKNPTAFYLCASSPRVGSGNYGYTFGSGTRLTVV.

The chain has TRBV11-2 and TRBJ2-3; 8 positions agree with TRBD1. The germline V gene encodes CDR1 SGHAT and CDR2 FQNNGV. Germline trimming cut 5 bases from V and 3 bases from J; bases unmatched to any gene: 10. This CDR3 comprises 16 residues. CDR3 region: CASSPGPTGATDTQYF. The CDR3 DNA reads as TGTGCCAGCAGCCCGGGACCGACAGGGGCGACAGATACGCAGTATTTT.

This chain uses TRBV30 with TRBJ1-3; weak D call: TRBD1 (6 bases). V gave up 1 base and J gave up 3 bases, with 13 bases separating them. This CDR3 comprises 15 residues. The germline V gene encodes CDR1 GTSNPN and CDR2 SVGIG (reference sequence). Written as DNA, the CDR3 is TGTGCCTGGAGTGGCACAGGGAATCGTGGAAACACCATATATTTT. Its translation is CAWSGTGNRGNTIYF.

This clone showed up just once. The V call is TRBV24-1, the J call TRBJ2-1; the match to TRBD2 covers 8 bases. CDR1 and CDR2 (germline): KGHDR, SFDVKD. The CDR3 sequence is 16 residues long. V trimming: 3 bases; J trimming: 1 base; junction bases outside the gene matches: 4. The CDR3, as DNA: TGTGCCACCAGTGATCAGCGGGGGAATTCCTACAATGAGCAGTTCTTC. Residues: CATSDQRGNSYNEQFF.

The J gene is TRBJ2-7, the V gene TRBV7-8; 11 nucleotides align to TRBD2. Losses at the gene ends were 4 bases for V and 0 bases for J; bases not matched to a gene: 8. There are 17 residues in the CDR3. Germline V gives CDR1 SGHVS, CDR2 FQNEAQ. DNA of the CDR3: TGTGCCAGCAGCTCATCCCGACTAGCGGGAAGCTCCTACGAGCAGTACTTC. It translates to CASSSSRLAGSSYEQYF.

Regarding this clone: Other DNA variants within this sample encode the same CDR3. The chain links TRBV19 to TRBJ2-1; weak D call: TRBD1 (5 bases). The CDR3 runs 16 residues. CDR1 and CDR2 (germline): LNHDA, SQIVND (reference sequence). The ends were cut back, 1 base at V and 0 bases at J, with 10 bases in the middle. The CDR3 DNA reads as TGTGCCAGTAGTATAGTAGGGGCGAGCTCCTACAATGAGCAGTTCTTC. The encoded protein is CASSIVGASSYNEQFF.

A single count supports this clone. The chain couples TRBV18 to TRBJ2-7; the D gene is possibly TRBD1 (6 bases). The CDR3 covers 14 residues. Germline CDR1 KGHSH, CDR2 LQKENI. Trimming shortened V by 1 base and J by 6 bases, and 13 bases separated the two germline ends. The CDR3 loop reads CASSPRNREGEQYF. The CDR3 nucleotides are TGTGCCAGCTCACCACGGAACAGGGAAGGCGAGCAGTACTTC.

V and J are TRBV5-4 and TRBJ2-1, with 10 bases aligning to TRBD2. There are 17 residues in the CDR3. Germline trimming cut 4 bases from V and 7 bases from J; bases unmatched to any gene: 14. CDR1 and CDR2 from the germline V gene are SGHNT and YYREEE (reference sequence). The CDR3 nucleotides are TGTGCCAGCAGCGCCTCTAGCGGGAGCGGGGTTACGAATGAGCAGTTCTTC. It translates to CASSASSGSGVTNEQFF.

The V gene is TRBV3-1 (or the pseudogene TRBV3-2), the J gene TRBJ2-3; D might be TRBD1 or TRBD2, each matching 5 bases. CDR3 length: 15 amino acids. CDR1 is LGHDT and CDR2 is YNNKEL in the germline V gene (reference sequence). V lost 5 bases and J 2 bases, leaving 14 bases between the germline ends. The CDR3 DNA follows: TGTGCCAGCAGCGAAGGGGTTCTAGCCACAGATACGCAGTATTTT. Amino acid sequence: CASSEGVLATDTQYF.

This clone was detected only a few times. The chain combines TRBV5-6 with TRBJ1-5; possibly TRBD1 for D (6 bases). V was clipped by 3 bases and J by 2 bases, with 15 bases between them. Germline V gene sequence: CDR1 SGHDT, CDR2 YYEEEE. The CDR3 runs to 16 residues. The CDR3 DNA follows: TGTGCCAGCAGCTCAATGGGGGCGGGTGGCAATCAGCCCCAGCATTTT. This codes for CASSSMGAGGNQPQHF.

The chain uses TRBV6-2 or TRBV6-3 and TRBJ1-1; D possibly corresponds to TRBD1 (5 bases). Germline V gene data show CDR1 as MNHEY and CDR2 as SVGEGT. V was shortened by 6 bases and J by 5 bases, with 22 bases between the two germline ends. This CDR3 has 16 amino acids. The CDR3 loop is CASSRYPGGVRTEAFF. DNA of the CDR3: TGTGCCAGCAGCCGATACCCCGGGGGGGTACGAACTGAAGCTTTCTTT.

The CDR3 DNA sequence: TGTGCCTGTCCTCTCGCGGGATATAATGAAAAACTGTTTTTT. Its translation is CACPLAGYNEKLFF. The rearrangement links TRBV30 to TRBJ1-4; D is uncertain. This CDR3 spans 14 amino acids. Germline lookup yields CDR1 GTSNPN and CDR2 SVGIG (reference sequence). The V and J ends lost 6 bases and 4 bases respectively, with 15 bases between them.

The J gene is TRBJ2-5, the V gene TRBV18, with D maybe TRBD1 (6 bases). V was clipped by 4 bases and J by 1 base, with 10 bases between them. The CDR3 length is 14 residues. Germline CDR1 reads KGHSH; CDR2 reads LQKENI. The CDR3 nucleotides read TGTGCCAGCTCACACGGGACATCCCAAGAGACCCAGTACTTC. Residues: CASSHGTSQETQYF.

CDR3 bases: TGTGCCAGCACTGGCGCGGGAACAACTAATGAAAAACTGTTTTTT. It yields the protein CASTGAGTTNEKLFF. This chain connects TRBV28 to TRBJ1-4; no clear D. V was pared by 7 bases and J by 0 bases, with 12 bases between. The germline V gene encodes CDR1 MDHEN and CDR2 SYDVKM. This CDR3 contains 15 residues. Based on the CDR3 plus reference TRBV28 and TRBJ1-4, the full variable domain is DVKVTQSSRYLVKRTGEKVFLECVQDMDHENMFWYRQDPGLGLRLIYFSYDVKMKEKGDIPEGYSVSREKKERFSLILESASTNQTSMYLCASTGAGTTNEKLFFGSGTQLSVL.

The chain links TRBV7-8 to TRBJ1-3; D unclear. The CDR3 is 16 amino acids. Germline-derived CDR1 and CDR2 are SGHVS and FQNEAQ. V gave up 8 bases and J gave up 0 bases, with 17 bases separating them. This CDR3 is CASGTRRANSGNTIYF. The CDR3 DNA reads TGTGCCAGCGGTACCCGGAGAGCAAACTCTGGAAACACCATATATTTT.

The chain recombines TRBV6-5 with TRBJ2-3; D is unresolved. With 8 bases removed from V and 7 bases from J, the gap between germline ends came to 7 bases. Germline V gene data show CDR1 as MNHEY and CDR2 as SVGAGI. CDR3 length equals 10 residues. Here the CDR3 reads CASYMNTQYF. CDR3 DNA: TGTGCCAGCTACATGAATACGCAGTATTTT.

The chain employs TRBV29-1 and TRBJ1-2; 7 nucleotides agree with TRBD1. The CDR3 is 15 residues long. In germline, CDR1 is SQVTM, CDR2 ANQGSEA. With V trimmed by 4 bases and J by 4 bases, 12 bases remained unmatched. The CDR3 here is CSVGVVTGATYGYTF. CDR3 DNA: TGCAGCGTTGGGGTTGTTACAGGGGCGACCTATGGCTACACCTTC.

The chain has TRBV15 and TRBJ1-1; TRBD1 is a possible D gene (6 bases). Germline CDR1 LNHNV, CDR2 YYDKDF (reference sequence). The CDR3 runs 14 residues. Trimming cost V 1 base and J 3 bases, with 9 bases left between them. CDR3: CATSRGPGDTEAFF. CDR3 coding DNA: TGTGCCACCAGCAGAGGCCCAGGGGACACTGAAGCTTTCTTT.

The V gene is TRBV19, the J gene TRBJ1-3; TRBD1 might be the D (6 bases). There are 16 residues in the CDR3. Germline V gene data show CDR1 as LNHDA and CDR2 as SQIVND (reference sequence). V lost 7 bases, J lost 1 base, and 17 bases lay in between. The CDR3 nucleotides are TGTGCCAGTACCCTCTATACCAGGGGTTCTGGAAACACCATATATTTT. Its protein is CASTLYTRGSGNTIYF.

The rearrangement links TRBV7-6 to TRBJ1-3; tentatively, D is TRBD1 (5 bases). CDR3 size: 15 residues. V lost 5 bases, J lost 5 bases, and 16 bases lay in between. Germline V gene sequence: CDR1 SGHVS, CDR2 FNYEAQ. The CDR3 DNA reads TGTGCCAGCAGCCCCATCCGGCAGGGCAGAAACACCATATATTTT. It codes for CASSPIRQGRNTIYF.

This clone was detected once. The rearrangement joins TRBV11-1 to TRBJ1-1; TRBD1 aligns across 9 bases. CDR3 length: 18 amino acids. The germline V gene encodes CDR1 SGHAT and CDR2 FQDESV (reference sequence). Trimming removed 0 bases from V and 1 base from J; junction bases left unmatched: 9. The CDR3 sequence is CASSLAVGQGMWNTEAFF. The DNA of the CDR3 is TGTGCCAGCAGCTTAGCGGTTGGACAGGGGATGTGGAACACTGAAGCTTTCTTT.

There are many counts of this clone. This sequence joins TRBV5-1 and TRBJ2-7; possible D gene TRBD1, 6 bases. The CDR3 is made up of 14 amino acids. V lost 4 bases to trimming and J lost 2 bases, with 13 bases between them. CDR1 SGHRS and CDR2 YFSETQ come from the germline V gene. CDR3: CASSINEGAYEQYF. CDR3 DNA sequence: TGCGCCAGCAGCATCAACGAGGGGGCCTACGAGCAGTACTTC.

The CDR3 DNA reads TGTGCCAGCAGCTGGGTAACAGGGTACAATGAGCAGTTCTTC. The encoded protein is CASSWVTGYNEQFF. This chain joins TRBV7-2 and TRBJ2-1, with D perhaps matching TRBD1 (6 bases). The CDR3 has 14 residues. Per the germline V gene, CDR1 is SGHTA and CDR2 is FQGNSA. Trimming removed 4 bases at V and 4 bases at J, with 11 bases between. Variable domain in full (rest from reference TRBV7-2 and TRBJ2-1): GAGVSQSPSNKVTEKGKDVELRCDPISGHTALYWYRQSLGQGLEFLIYFQGNSAPDKSGLPSDRFSAERTGGSVSTLTIQRTQQEDSAVYLCASSWVTGYNEQFFGPGTRLTVL.